This T cell receptor beta chain was captured in a study of CD8+CD57+ T cells in acquired aplastic anemia. Overall study context: Roughly 3.1 ug was the average amount of DNA from sorted CD4+ and CD8+ cells. Mean read depth for CD4+ cells from healthy donors was 10 million to 13 million. General observations from the study: Common to patients and controls were about 31 CD8+ CDR3 sequences.

V was pared by 3 bases and J by 2 bases, with 0 bases of the junction left unmatched. This CDR3 is built from 13 residues. Germline V lookup: CDR1 LNHDA, CDR2 SQIVND (reference sequence). Investigators profiled TCR beta VDJ and CDR3 from genomic DNA template. TCRdb redid the calling of the reads with MiXCR, one entry per CDR3 protein. The table includes about 220,000 distinct CDR3 sequences, 30% to 40% detected once. Many counts were recorded for this clonotype. As yet, its antigen is unknown. This sequence joins TRBV19 and TRBJ2-5; 7 bases match TRBD1. The sample consisted of sorted CD4+, CD8+, or CD8+CD57+ T cells (not recorded which) from PBMCs. The clonotype comes from a human donor in good health, serving as a control. CDR3 coding DNA: TGTGCCAGTAGTATCAGGGGGCAAGAGACCCAGTACTTC. Protein: CASSIRGQETQYF.